The present entry profiles one TCR beta chain with its context. Its antigen is currently unknown. Lacking the conserved final phenylalanine or tryptophan, this CDR3 likely reflects a read error. The record originates from a study of tumor-infiltrating lymphocytes in primary liver carcinoma. Study-wide context: Samples gave roughly 3.5 to 8 million productive TCRbeta reads, similar across tissue types.

TCR beta cDNA was reverse-transcribed from roughly 520 ng of total RNA. The reaction used a constant-region primer and ProtoScript II reverse transcriptase. Libraries of TCR beta came from three nested multiplex PCR rounds with slightly modified ARM-PCR. Running 10 cycles apiece, the first two PCR rounds relied on TRBV1-TRBV30 forward primers together with a C-beta reverse primer. Via MiXCR, TCRdb re-called the multiplex PCR reads, giving one row per CDR3 protein. In the table there are tens of thousands of distinct CDR3 sequences, 55% to 85% of which are singletons. Co-extraction yielded RNA and DNA from around 18-30 mg of unsorted bulk tissue. V lost 0 bases and J 0 bases, leaving 13 bases between the germline ends. The CDR3 totals 17 residues. Looked up from germline, CDR1 is SGHRS and CDR2 is YFSETQ. The study, taken as a whole, reports: Presence in all five tumor regions was observed for only about 7.5-24% of top clones.

The sequenced sample consisted of liver tumor tissue from sampling region 1. Subset described: tumor region T1, superior pole. This receptor was obtained from a man in his forties with primary liver carcinoma and hepatitis B virus infection. The J gene is TRBJ2-1, the V gene TRBV5-1, with a tentative D call TRBD2 (6 bases). The CDR3 loop reads CASSLARESGSYNEQFV. The DNA for the CDR3 is TGCGCCAGCAGCTTGGCACGGGAGTCCGGCTCCTACAATGAGCAGTTCGTC.